This T cell receptor beta chain was recovered during a study of cytomegalovirus exposure and HLA in healthy donors. Overall study results and limits: The listing of roughly 160 TCR beta chains classed them as cytomegalovirus-associated. In vitro confirmation showed three CMV-associated chains to be CMV antigen specific.

As for the donors, each was a healthy bone marrow donor. Vbeta (60) and Jbeta (13) primers were used in the PCR. Data came from immunoSEQ multiplex PCR; TCRdb stores just in-frame clones and leaves some out. The data contain 150,000 to 200,000 clones, about three quarters of them seen just once; the ten biggest clones take up about 0.93%. Per the germline V gene, CDR1 is SGHRS and CDR2 is YFSETQ. The CDR3 totals 14 residues. Trimming shortened V by 4 bases and J by 3 bases, and 13 bases separated the two germline ends. About this clone: Its antigen is currently unknown.

The sequenced material came from PBMCs. The J gene is TRBJ2-5, the V gene TRBV5-1; maybe TRBD2 (6 bases). This receptor was identified in a woman in her forties or fifties in good health and CMV-seropositive. The CDR3 sequence is CASSGGRVEETQYF. The CDR3 coding sequence is TGCGCCAGCAGCGGGGGGAGAGTTGAAGAGACCCAGTACTTC.